This TCR beta chain originates from a study of cytomegalovirus exposure and HLA in healthy donors. The CDR3 has 13 amino acids. Looked up from germline, CDR1 is MNHEY and CDR2 is SMNVEV (reference sequence). V dropped 3 bases and J dropped 4 bases, with 9 bases sitting between them. The PCR contained 60 Vbeta and 13 Jbeta primers. Measured with immunoSEQ multiplex PCR; TCRdb has only the in-frame clones, and not every one. The sample holds 99,000 or so clones, approximately 80% seen once. The specimen sequenced was PBMCs. The receptor was isolated from a male donor in good health and CMV-seronegative. The chain couples TRBV27 to TRBJ1-1; D gene unclear. CDR3 in DNA: TGTGCCAGCAGTTTGAGGTTGAGCACTGAAGCTTTCTTT. Translated: CASSLRLSTEAFF.